A single sample gave rise to the 10 T cell receptor beta chains below, sequenced in a study of T cells after yellow fever vaccination. TCRdb passed the 5' RACE reads through MiXCR, listing each CDR3 protein once. The table shows some 150,000 distinct CDR3 sequences, with about 6.2% occurring only once. The sample consisted of CD4+ T cells sorted from PBMCs, taken 10 days after the yellow fever booster vaccination. Every receptor here comes from a man aged 25 to 40 who received the YFV17D yellow fever vaccine.

This clonotype was counted at least ten times. The chain carries TRBV2 and TRBJ1-5; D gene ambiguous. V lost 1 base to trimming and J lost 4 bases, with 8 bases between them. The germline CDR1 and CDR2 sequences are SNHLY and FYNNEI. The CDR3 totals 14 residues. The CDR3 DNA reads TGTGCCAGCAGTGAAGAAGGGCGAAATCAGCCCCAGCATTTT. Translated, it gives CASSEEGRNQPQHF.

This clonotype was seen ten or more times. The chain carries TRBV12-3 or TRBV12-4 and TRBJ2-1; 8 bases line up with TRBD2. Unmatched junction bases numbered 5, after V lost 2 bases and J lost 5 bases. The CDR3 contains 15 residues. The CDR3 bases are TGTGCCAGCAGTTTAAGTACTAGCGGAAACAATGAGCAGTTCTTC. It specifies CASSLSTSGNNEQFF.

This clonotype was seen many times. The genes are TRBV6-5 and TRBJ2-3; the match to TRBD2 covers 10 bases. The CDR3 has 17 residues. In germline, CDR1 is MNHEY, CDR2 SVGAGI. V lost 2 bases, J lost 5 bases, and 10 bases stayed unmatched. The CDR3 loop reads CASSYEASGSRLDTQYF. The CDR3 DNA reads as TGTGCCAGCAGTTACGAGGCTAGCGGGAGTCGATTAGATACGCAGTATTTT.

This clonotype was counted many times. As DNA, the CDR3 is TGCAGTGCTAGAGAGGGAGGGCCCCCGCTTTACCTCTACGAGCAGTACTTC. This codes for CSAREGGPPLYLYEQYF. This rearrangement joins TRBV20-1 to TRBJ2-7, with 7 bases matching TRBD2. CDR1 is DFQATT, CDR2 SNEGSKA, per germline (reference sequence). The CDR3 consists of 17 residues. V lost 0 bases and J lost 3; bases outside the gene matches: 14.

This clonotype was picked up many times. V is TRBV10-3 and J is TRBJ1-5; a possible D gene is TRBD1 (6 bases). The germline V gene has CDR1 ENHRY and CDR2 SYGVKD. Trimming took 8 bases from V and 0 from J, leaving 17 bases between them. CDR3 length: 16 amino acids. CDR3 region: CAISVEDSHSNQPQHF. CDR3 nucleotides: TGTGCCATCTCCGTCGAGGACAGTCATAGCAATCAGCCCCAGCATTTT.

The sample holds many counts of this clonotype. This chain connects TRBV6-4 to TRBJ1-5; 10 positions agree with TRBD1. Trimming removed 10 bases from V and 5 bases from J; junction bases left unmatched: 11. This CDR3 region has 15 residues. Per the germline V gene, CDR1 is MRHNA and CDR2 is SNTAGT. The CDR3 nucleotides read TGTGCCACCCATCCCACCGGGACAGGGGATCAGCCCCAGCATTTT. Translated: CATHPTGTGDQPQHF.

The chain recombines TRBV5-4 with TRBJ2-7, with 7 bases matching TRBD2. J was trimmed by 3 bases and V by 2 bases; bases with no gene match: 5. This CDR3 has 14 amino acids. Germline CDR1 and CDR2: SGHNT and YYREEE (reference sequence). The CDR3 sequence is CASSLKGGSYEQYF. CDR3 coding DNA: TGTGCCAGCAGCTTAAAGGGCGGGAGCTACGAGCAGTACTTC.

This chain connects TRBV20-1 to TRBJ2-1, with a tentative D call TRBD1 (6 bases). V was pared by 0 bases and J by 8 bases, with 14 bases between. Germline CDR1 is DFQATT and CDR2 is SNEGSKA (reference sequence). CDR3 length equals 14 residues. The CDR3, as DNA: TGCAGTGCTAGAGATAGGTACAGGGCCCATGAGCAGTTCTTC. It translates to CSARDRYRAHEQFF.

This clonotype appeared a few times. This chain uses TRBV5-6 with TRBJ1-3; D gene unclear. Between the trimmed V and J ends, which lost 0 bases and 0 bases, there was a span of 10 bases. Germline lookup yields CDR1 SGHDT and CDR2 YYEEEE. The CDR3 covers 16 residues. CDR3 sequence (DNA): TGTGCCAGCAGCTTGGGGAGCCATAACTCTGGAAACACCATATATTTT. This gives the protein CASSLGSHNSGNTIYF. The variable domain in full, completed from reference TRBV5-6 and TRBJ1-3, reads DAGVTQSPTHLIKTRGQQVTLRCSPKSGHDTVSWYQQALGQGPQFIFQYYEEEERQRGNFPDRFSGHQFPNYSSELNVNALLLGDSALYLCASSLGSHNSGNTIYFGEGSWLTVV.

CDR3 residues: CSARASSGYYEQYF. The CDR3 DNA reads as TGCAGTGCTAGGGCCTCTAGCGGGTATTACGAGCAGTACTTC. The gene calls are TRBV20-1 and TRBJ2-7; 8 positions agree with TRBD2. V was clipped by 3 bases and J by 4 bases; unmatched bases: 8. This CDR3 region has 14 residues. CDR1 DFQATT and CDR2 SNEGSKA come from the germline V gene (reference sequence).